This TCR beta chain was captured by sequencing in a study of T cell responses to AZD1222 COVID-19 vaccine. Study-wide results and caveats: Dominant CD4 TCR responses targeted spike regions 160-218 and 743-854. After the peak T cell response, and only then, were repertoires sampled. Clonal diversity was possibly underestimated, and the donors were mostly white British, with more females.

This table comes from immunoSEQ multiplex PCR, and its TCRdb copy is limited to in-frame clones, with some not included. The table includes 150,000 or so clones, just over 90% detected once. CDR3 length: 14 amino acids. V shed 4 bases and J shed 6 bases, with 14 bases lying between them. CDR1 MNHEY and CDR2 SMNVEV come from the germline V gene (reference sequence). Turning to this clone: Its cognate antigen is unknown.

This chain joins TRBV27 and TRBJ2-3, with D uncertain. This clonotype was sampled from an adult who received the AZD1222 COVID-19 vaccine. The sample in question was peripheral blood, obtained 28 days after the second AZD1222 dose. The CDR3 protein is CASSSPPRSDTQYF. The CDR3 bases are TGTGCCAGCAGTTCCCCGCCCCGGTCGGATACGCAGTATTTT.